Only a few counts were recorded for the clone carrying this T cell receptor (beta chain). Its specificity is unknown. This sample was taken from a study of post-analysis software for immune sequencing data. The TCR beta cDNA libraries carried unique molecular identifiers. MiXCR was run by TCRdb on the PCR reads, yielding one entry per CDR3 protein. The repertoire consists of 380,000 or so distinct CDR3 sequences, with around a third occurring once and the leading ten covering over 10%. V lost 3 bases, J lost 3 bases, and 4 bases stayed unmatched. This CDR3 has 14 residues. Study-wide points: Those samples that were prepared in the same batch co-clustered strongly by F measure. About five TRBV segments (TRBV5-6, TRBV5-1 and TRBV20-1 among them) occurred more frequently in patients than in controls. Controls significantly exceeded multiple sclerosis patients in normalized Chao1 diversity.

The V and J genes are TRBV12-3 or TRBV12-4 and TRBJ1-2; 7 positions match TRBD1. The sequence was collected from a girl between 5 and 17 years old with multiple sclerosis. Sequencing used blood. The CDR3 region has the DNA TGTGCCAGCAGTTTTCCCGGACAGGACTATGGCTACACCTTC. Its protein is CASSFPGQDYGYTF.